The TCR beta chain under discussion was sequenced for a study of molecular identifiers for immune sequencing clone quantification. Findings of the study overall: Among effectors, clones above 20 RNA copies held over 98% of molecules; among naive cells, under 1%. Single-cell amounts of spiked Jurkat TCR RNA were reportedly detectable among over 750,000 naive cells.

Previously described methods and listed TCR primers were employed for the bulk TCR libraries. TCRdb reprocessed the PCR reads with MiXCR, giving one entry per CDR3 protein. This sample has some 320,000 distinct CDR3 sequences; 20% to 25% occur once, and the top ten carry 0.75% to 0.85%. This clonotype was recorded many times. Its antigen is not known. V shed 4 bases and J shed 1 base, with 14 bases lying between them. Germline lookup yields CDR1 SQVTM and CDR2 ANQGSEA. There are 14 residues in the CDR3. The TCR originated in a human donor in good health. Some libraries in this study had Jurkat cell RNA spiked in. The sample taken for sequencing was naive CD8+ T cells from blood, with Jurkat cell RNA spiked in. Sample subset: FACS-sorted CD8+CD4-CCR7+CD45RA+ naive T cells. V gene TRBV29-1 combines with J gene TRBJ2-7; D unclear. CDR3 in DNA: TGCAGCGTTGGAACGGACCAGAGTTCCTACGAGCAGTACTTC. Translation gives CSVGTDQSSYEQYF.